This is a list of T cell receptor beta chains from one sample in a study of OX40 agonist ivuxolimab in advanced cancers. Generated by immunoSEQ multiplex PCR, the TCRdb table keeps only in-frame clones and is missing some. The sample carries roughly 70,000 clones, about 85% recorded once. The sample was CD4+ or CD8+ T cells sorted from blood, taken in a trial of the OX40 agonist ivuxolimab. The receptors stem from an adult with an advanced solid tumor such as melanoma, head and neck, liver or kidney cancer. Both conserved end residues are trimmed from each CDR3.

v_call	cdr3_aa
TRBV5-1	ASNPSGGANPYEQY
TRBV11-1	ASSRQGVGYEQF
TRBV7-3	ASSSGSSGNTIY
TRBV7-9	ASSRTSGGFNEQF
TRBV20-1	SANMDYGYT
TRBV7-7	ASSLRSMGASEQF
TRBV28	ASSSPGSGGNNEQF
TRBV11-2	ASSLYNTGELF
TRBV18	ASSQQGSEAF
TRBV30	AWTRTSVQANVLT
TRBV27	ATPPGGRPADTQY
TRBV27	ASTGGGRGYNEQF
TRBV29-1	SAEGLRRTEAF
TRBV6-1	ASSGAGGNTEAF
TRBV11-2	ASSLSGLAGAYNEQF
TRBV11-2	ASSSGQGMGKLF
TRBV6-4	ASKRQANTEAF
TRBV5-4	ASSPTGGNHEKLF
TRBV5-6	ASSLYRAGIGTDTQY
TRBV29-1	SVRAGGSSEQY